This record concerns one T cell receptor (beta chain) sequence. CDR3 size: 15 residues. Between the trimmed V and J ends, which lost 2 bases and 4 bases, there was a span of 9 bases. Germline CDR1 and CDR2: MNHEY and SVGAGI. The sample originates from a study of control samples from healthy donors and cancer patients. Clones were sequenced by immunoSEQ multiplex PCR, and TCRdb holds only the in-frame ones, with some missing. Of 150,000 to 200,000 clones listed, 90% to 95% are singletons. Sequenced: blood. The sequence was obtained from a woman aged 25 to 45 in good health. The rearrangement joins TRBV6-5 to TRBJ2-6; D may be TRBD1 (6 bases). The CDR3 nucleotides read TGTGCCAGCAGTTACGGGGGCTCGGGGGCCAACGTCCTGACTTTC. This encodes CASSYGGSGANVLTF.